The following is a T cell receptor beta chain sequence with its context. Its antigen is as yet unknown. Expressed TCRB transcripts were sequenced because the isolated RNA had all been reverse transcribed beforehand. Libraries were prepared by immunoSEQ multiplex PCR; TCRdb keeps only in-frame clonotypes and omits some of them. The sample yields a few hundred thousand clones, 14% seen once. This sample stems from a study of beta chain features in type 1 diabetes. Study at large: Cells sorted and examined across all samples totaled more than 90,000,000.

Study-wide results and caveats: Type 1 diabetes patients had TCRB CDR3s that were shorter (moderately but significantly so) in all four CD4+ subsets.

Approximately 0.11 L of blood, on average, came from one heparinised draw per donor. Germline V CDR1 and CDR2: SGDLS, YYNGEE. V was shortened by 4 bases and J by 3 bases, with 13 bases between the two germline ends. This CDR3 spans 14 amino acids. The sequenced material came from central memory CD4+ T cells from blood. The V and J genes are TRBV9 and TRBJ1-2; the D gene is possibly TRBD1 (6 bases). The TCR originated in a man aged 25 to 40 in good health. CDR3 sequence reads: CASSQTPGDYGYTF. CDR3 DNA sequence: TGTGCCAGCAGCCAAACCCCAGGGGACTATGGCTACACCTTC.